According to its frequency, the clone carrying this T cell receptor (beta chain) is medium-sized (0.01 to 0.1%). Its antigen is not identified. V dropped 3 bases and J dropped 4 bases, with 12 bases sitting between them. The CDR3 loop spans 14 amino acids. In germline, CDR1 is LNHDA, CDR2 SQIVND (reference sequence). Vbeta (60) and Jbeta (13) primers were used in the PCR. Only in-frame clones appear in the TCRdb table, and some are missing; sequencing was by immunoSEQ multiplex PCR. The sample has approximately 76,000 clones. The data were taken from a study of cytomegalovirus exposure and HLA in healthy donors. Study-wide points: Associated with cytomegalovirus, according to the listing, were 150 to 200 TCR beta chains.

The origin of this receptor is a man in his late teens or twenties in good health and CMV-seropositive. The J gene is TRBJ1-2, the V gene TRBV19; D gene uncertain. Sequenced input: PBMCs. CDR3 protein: CASSINGALYGYTF. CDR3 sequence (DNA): TGTGCCAGTAGTATTAATGGAGCCCTCTATGGCTACACCTTC.